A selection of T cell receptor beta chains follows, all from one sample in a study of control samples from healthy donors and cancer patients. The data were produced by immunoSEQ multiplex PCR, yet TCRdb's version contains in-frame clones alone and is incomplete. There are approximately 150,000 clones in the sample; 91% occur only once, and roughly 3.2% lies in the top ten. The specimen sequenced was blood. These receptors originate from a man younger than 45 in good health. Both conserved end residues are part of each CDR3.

CDR3 protein: CASSLAGPYNEQFF
J gene: TRBJ2-1
V gene: TRBV6-6

CDR3 protein: CASSLGLTPYNEQFF
J gene: TRBJ2-1
V gene: TRBV11-2

CDR3 protein: CSVERTGGYEQYF
J gene: TRBJ2-7
V gene: TRBV29-1

CDR3 protein: CASSTEGYGYTF
J gene: TRBJ1-2
V gene: TRBV12-3/TRBV12-4

CDR3 protein: CASSLARNNYGYTF
J gene: TRBJ1-2
V gene: TRBV7-8

CDR3 protein: CASSQSPTGELFF
J gene: TRBJ2-2
V gene: TRBV11-3

CDR3 protein: CASSQNEQFF
J gene: TRBJ2-1
V gene: TRBV12-3/TRBV12-4

CDR3 protein: CASSPGGGEQFF
J gene: TRBJ2-1
V gene: TRBV18

CDR3 protein: CAWTERDDTQYF
J gene: TRBJ2-3
V gene: TRBV30

CDR3 protein: CASSETPASYNEQFF
J gene: TRBJ2-1
V gene: TRBV2

CDR3 protein: CASSMNSGGLGHNSPLHF
J gene: TRBJ1-6
V gene: TRBV19

CDR3 protein: CAWSRGEETQYF
J gene: TRBJ2-5
V gene: TRBV30

CDR3 protein: CASSQQPTTNEKLFF
J gene: TRBJ1-4
V gene: TRBV14

CDR3 protein: CASARGTEIDEQYF
J gene: TRBJ2-7
V gene: TRBV5-4

CDR3 protein: CASSHWVGEGYEQYF
J gene: TRBJ2-7
V gene: TRBV6-6

CDR3 protein: CASSLESGGSYQTQYF
J gene: TRBJ2-5
V gene: TRBV7-2

CDR3 protein: CASSQLGSSMVEQYF
J gene: TRBJ2-7
V gene: TRBV3-1/TRBV3-2

CDR3 protein: CASSPPGSYEQYF
J gene: TRBJ2-7
V gene: TRBV11-2

CDR3 protein: CSGRTVGGYTF
J gene: TRBJ1-2
V gene: TRBV29-1

CDR3 protein: CASSLGRDPWLAGELFF
J gene: TRBJ2-2
V gene: TRBV5-4

CDR3 protein: CASSLLSGGATETQYF
J gene: TRBJ2-5
V gene: TRBV28

CDR3 protein: CASSLQGQGAGEQYF
J gene: TRBJ2-7
V gene: TRBV27

CDR3 protein: CASSLLGGFQPQHF
J gene: TRBJ1-5
V gene: TRBV27

CDR3 protein: CARQRDRVSPLHF
J gene: TRBJ1-6
V gene: TRBV10-1

CDR3 protein: CASSLRTGRWGDTEAFF
J gene: TRBJ1-1
V gene: TRBV28

CDR3 protein: CASRIQSGGSYEQYF
J gene: TRBJ2-7
V gene: TRBV2

CDR3 protein: CASSSPLNPSYNEQFF
J gene: TRBJ2-1
V gene: TRBV5-8

CDR3 protein: CASSQIQGNTEAFF
J gene: TRBJ1-1
V gene: TRBV4-1

CDR3 protein: CASSAGNYNEQFF
J gene: TRBJ2-1
V gene: TRBV5-1

CDR3 protein: CASSILGGGYTF
J gene: TRBJ1-2
V gene: TRBV11-2

CDR3 protein: CASMSIYEQYF
J gene: TRBJ2-7
V gene: TRBV25-1

CDR3 protein: CASSVRTGTGEKLFF
J gene: TRBJ1-4
V gene: TRBV5-1

CDR3 protein: CASSVDQAGYYEQYF
J gene: TRBJ2-7
V gene: TRBV2

CDR3 protein: CASSQDLGQGGLEQFF
J gene: TRBJ2-1
V gene: TRBV14

CDR3 protein: CASSEFIAGGHGEQFF
J gene: TRBJ2-1
V gene: TRBV25-1

CDR3 protein: CASSQGTGSSYNSPLHF
J gene: TRBJ1-6
V gene: TRBV3-1/TRBV3-2

CDR3 protein: CASSLAPVGGSTEAFF
J gene: TRBJ1-1
V gene: TRBV7-2

CDR3 protein: CASSLRAGNEKLFF
J gene: TRBJ1-4
V gene: TRBV7-8

CDR3 protein: CASSRGDQETQYF
J gene: TRBJ2-5
V gene: TRBV18

CDR3 protein: CASLSDSLMNTEAFF
J gene: TRBJ1-1
V gene: TRBV5-4

CDR3 protein: CASSRDRTGELFF
J gene: TRBJ2-2
V gene: TRBV5-6

CDR3 protein: CASSAPGAGGPDTQYF
J gene: TRBJ2-3
V gene: TRBV10-2

CDR3 protein: CASSYGQGIEWGETQYF
J gene: TRBJ2-5
V gene: TRBV7-6

CDR3 protein: CASSYRQPSNYGYTF
J gene: TRBJ1-2
V gene: TRBV6-9

CDR3 protein: CASSLVDRKNTEAFF
J gene: TRBJ1-1
V gene: TRBV5-6

CDR3 protein: CASSLTPSTARRF
J gene: TRBJ2-7
V gene: TRBV27

CDR3 protein: CASSYTANYGYTF
J gene: TRBJ1-2
V gene: TRBV6-5

CDR3 protein: CASSDRDRGRNTEAFF
J gene: TRBJ1-1
V gene: TRBV7-3

CDR3 protein: CASSTGTGGGETQYF
J gene: TRBJ2-5
V gene: TRBV19

CDR3 protein: CASSPPDRGLYTF
J gene: TRBJ1-2
V gene: TRBV6-5

CDR3 protein: CASSVGLADASYEQYF
J gene: TRBJ2-7
V gene: TRBV9

CDR3 protein: CASSLGAFEKLFF
J gene: TRBJ1-4
V gene: TRBV12-3/TRBV12-4

CDR3 protein: CASRAGGGNTGELFF
J gene: TRBJ2-2
V gene: TRBV19

CDR3 protein: CASSYLKDGIIAGNQPQHF
J gene: TRBJ1-5
V gene: TRBV5-5

CDR3 protein: CASSPRQGSGNTIYF
J gene: TRBJ1-3
V gene: TRBV9

CDR3 protein: CASSPPGQKEKLFF
J gene: TRBJ1-4
V gene: TRBV4-1

CDR3 protein: CASSWGDRDGYTF
J gene: TRBJ1-2
V gene: TRBV5-6

CDR3 protein: CASSLPGISSGNTIYF
J gene: TRBJ1-3
V gene: TRBV28

CDR3 protein: CASSLPSGQGNTEAFF
J gene: TRBJ1-1
V gene: TRBV5-1